The next 2 T cell receptor beta chains were all read from a single sample in a study of T cell responses to AZD1222 COVID-19 vaccine. TCRdb's copy holds only in-frame clones and misses some; the assay was immunoSEQ multiplex PCR. The sample gives about 84,000 clones, 80% to 90% of which show up once; over 9.5% is in the top ten. The starting material was peripheral blood, obtained 28 days after the second AZD1222 dose. These receptors were taken from an adult who received the AZD1222 COVID-19 vaccine.

V usage is TRBV7-9 and J usage is TRBJ1-2; 7 nucleotides match TRBD1. The V segment lost 8 bases and the J segment 4 bases; nucleotides outside the gene matches: 13. Germline V gives CDR1 SEHNR, CDR2 FQNEAQ (reference sequence). The CDR3 extends over 15 amino acids. CDR3 DNA: TGTGCCAGCGATACAACCGACAGGGATCGCTATGGCTACACCTTC. This encodes CASDTTDRDRYGYTF.

The V call is TRBV6-6, the J call TRBJ2-7, with D perhaps given as TRBD1 or TRBD2 (5 bases each). There are 14 residues in the CDR3. Germline V gives CDR1 MNHNY, CDR2 SVGAGI (reference sequence). The germline V and J ends were trimmed by 0 bases and 4 bases, with 10 bases remaining between them. The CDR3 is CASSYSGTIYEQYF. The CDR3 DNA reads as TGTGCCAGCAGTTACTCCGGGACCATTTACGAGCAGTACTTC.